Listed below are T cell receptor beta chains from one sample, sequenced in a study of cytomegalovirus exposure and HLA in healthy donors. Data came from immunoSEQ multiplex PCR; TCRdb stores just in-frame clones and leaves some out. The repertoire includes more than 95,000 clones, nearly 80% of them detected once, and 5% to 6.5% sits in the top ten. The sequenced material came from PBMCs. The receptors originated from a man aged 55-75 years in good health and CMV-seropositive. Each CDR3 is given with its conserved first and last residue. Each record gives: clone size, J gene, D gene, V gene, CDR3 protein, CDR3 DNA. A D gene is named only where the DNA matches it firmly. Clone size is not always given. Where it is, it says once, few, many or a class for expanded clones.

clone_size: -; j_call: TRBJ2-7; d_call: TRBD1; v_call: TRBV25-1; cdr3_aa: CASSDMGQGAYEQYF; cdr3_nt: TGTGCCAGCAGTGACATGGGACAGGGGGCCTACGAGCAGTACTTC
clone_size: few; j_call: TRBJ1-1; d_call: -; v_call: TRBV11-2; cdr3_aa: CASSLYIGAGDLRTEAFF; cdr3_nt: TGTGCCAGCAGCTTGTATATTGGGGCAGGCGATTTACGCACTGAAGCTTTCTTT
clone_size: few; j_call: TRBJ1-2; d_call: TRBD1; v_call: TRBV6-1; cdr3_aa: CASRHNRGDYGYTF; cdr3_nt: TGTGCCAGCAGACACAACAGGGGGGACTATGGCTACACCTTC
clone_size: few; j_call: TRBJ2-7; d_call: TRBD1; v_call: TRBV27; cdr3_aa: CASSTRQGSYEQYF; cdr3_nt: TGTGCCAGCAGTACCCGACAGGGGAGTTACGAGCAGTACTTC
clone_size: -; j_call: TRBJ2-7; d_call: TRBD1; v_call: TRBV5-1; cdr3_aa: CASSSGTGGNEQYF; cdr3_nt: TGCGCCAGCAGCTCCGGGACAGGGGGCAACGAGCAGTACTTC
clone_size: -; j_call: TRBJ1-2; d_call: -; v_call: TRBV7-6; cdr3_aa: CASAPGQASNYGYTF; cdr3_nt: TGTGCCAGCGCACCAGGGCAGGCTTCTAACTATGGCTACACCTTC
clone_size: -; j_call: TRBJ1-1; d_call: TRBD1; v_call: TRBV19; cdr3_aa: CASSFSGTVNTEAFF; cdr3_nt: TGTGCCAGTAGCTTTTCCGGGACAGTGAACACTGAAGCTTTCTTT
clone_size: -; j_call: TRBJ2-4; d_call: -; v_call: TRBV11-3; cdr3_aa: CASSLDIGDIQYF; cdr3_nt: TGTGCCAGCAGCTTAGATATAGGGGACATTCAGTACTTC
clone_size: -; j_call: TRBJ2-2; d_call: TRBD2; v_call: TRBV25-1; cdr3_aa: CASSLHGGTGELFF; cdr3_nt: TGTGCCAGCAGTCTTCACGGGGGGACCGGGGAGCTGTTTTTT
clone_size: -; j_call: TRBJ2-2; d_call: TRBD2; v_call: TRBV7-9; cdr3_aa: CASSLSGLAGTGELFF; cdr3_nt: TGTGCCAGCAGCCTTTCGGGACTAGCGGGGACCGGGGAGCTGTTTTTT
clone_size: once; j_call: TRBJ2-1; d_call: -; v_call: TRBV2; cdr3_aa: CASCRLPGNEQFF; cdr3_nt: TGTGCCAGCTGTAGACTCCCTGGGAATGAGCAGTTCTTC
clone_size: -; j_call: TRBJ2-1; d_call: TRBD1; v_call: TRBV7-9; cdr3_aa: CASSSLRGLRGNEQFF; cdr3_nt: TGTGCCAGCAGCTCCTTGAGGGGGCTAAGGGGGAATGAGCAGTTCTTC
clone_size: -; j_call: TRBJ2-3; d_call: TRBD2; v_call: TRBV7-3; cdr3_aa: CASSRSGGALDTQYF; cdr3_nt: TGTGCCAGCAGCCGTAGCGGGGGGGCCTTAGATACGCAGTATTTT
clone_size: -; j_call: TRBJ2-7; d_call: -; v_call: TRBV7-2; cdr3_aa: CASSSYSYEQYF; cdr3_nt: TGTGCCAGCAGCTCATACTCCTACGAGCAGTACTTC
clone_size: -; j_call: TRBJ1-6; d_call: -; v_call: TRBV9; cdr3_aa: CASSPRPFGGVNNSPLHF; cdr3_nt: TGTGCCAGCAGCCCACGTCCGTTCGGGGGTGTAAATAATTCACCCCTCCACTTT
clone_size: -; j_call: TRBJ2-3; d_call: TRBD1; v_call: TRBV2; cdr3_aa: CASRRQGGDTQYF; cdr3_nt: TGTGCCAGCAGAAGACAGGGCGGGGATACGCAGTATTTT
clone_size: -; j_call: TRBJ2-1; d_call: TRBD2; v_call: TRBV19; cdr3_aa: CASSTARGGASYNEQFF; cdr3_nt: TGTGCCAGTAGTACGGCACGCGGGGGGGCCTCCTACAATGAGCAGTTCTTC
clone_size: few; j_call: TRBJ1-5; d_call: TRBD1; v_call: TRBV10-3; cdr3_aa: CASTLGGTGGQPQHF; cdr3_nt: TGTGCCAGCACCCTCGGAGGGACAGGGGGACAGCCCCAGCATTTT
clone_size: -; j_call: TRBJ1-6; d_call: -; v_call: TRBV11-2; cdr3_aa: CASSLARNPNSPLHF; cdr3_nt: TGTGCCAGCAGCTTAGCGCGGAACCCGAATTCACCCCTCCACTTT
clone_size: -; j_call: TRBJ2-5; d_call: -; v_call: TRBV29-1; cdr3_aa: CSVNGGETQYF; cdr3_nt: TGCAGCGTGAACGGGGGAGAGACCCAGTACTTC
clone_size: -; j_call: TRBJ2-7; d_call: TRBD2; v_call: TRBV5-1; cdr3_aa: CASSLVLAGYEQYF; cdr3_nt: TGCGCCAGCAGCTTGGTTTTAGCGGGCTACGAGCAGTACTTC
clone_size: few; j_call: TRBJ2-7; d_call: TRBD1; v_call: TRBV7-6; cdr3_aa: CASSGTAAYEQYF; cdr3_nt: TGTGCCAGCAGCGGGACAGCCGCATACGAGCAGTACTTC
clone_size: once; j_call: TRBJ1-3; d_call: -; v_call: TRBV12-5; cdr3_aa: CASGLVRGGADTIYF; cdr3_nt: TGTGCTAGTGGTTTGGTCCGGGGAGGGGCGGACACCATATATTTT
clone_size: -; j_call: TRBJ2-5; d_call: -; v_call: TRBV28; cdr3_aa: CASSFGGGGGETQYF; cdr3_nt: TGTGCCAGCAGTTTCGGCGGGGGCGGCGGGGAGACCCAGTACTTC
clone_size: -; j_call: TRBJ2-7; d_call: -; v_call: TRBV28; cdr3_aa: CASSLQGFYLYEQYF; cdr3_nt: TGTGCCAGCAGTCTACAGGGTTTTTATCTCTACGAGCAGTACTTC
clone_size: once; j_call: TRBJ2-3; d_call: TRBD1; v_call: TRBV4-2; cdr3_aa: CASSQSGTGGATDTQYF; cdr3_nt: TGTGCCAGCAGCCAATCCGGGACAGGGGGCGCGACAGATACGCAGTATTTT
clone_size: once; j_call: TRBJ2-5; d_call: TRBD2; v_call: TRBV19; cdr3_aa: CASRYSGGVETQYF; cdr3_nt: TGTGCCAGTCGATATAGCGGGGGGGTTGAGACCCAGTACTTC
clone_size: -; j_call: TRBJ1-4; d_call: -; v_call: TRBV28; cdr3_aa: CAIKAPTLGQNYEKLFF; cdr3_nt: TGTGCCATAAAGGCCCCAACCCTCGGACAGAATTATGAAAAACTGTTTTTT
clone_size: -; j_call: TRBJ2-7; d_call: TRBD1; v_call: TRBV5-1; cdr3_aa: CASAAQGATYEQYF; cdr3_nt: TGCGCCAGCGCGGCGCAGGGGGCCACCTACGAGCAGTACTTC
clone_size: -; j_call: TRBJ2-5; d_call: TRBD1; v_call: TRBV7-6; cdr3_aa: CASSATGTGGETQYF; cdr3_nt: TGTGCCAGCAGCGCTACCGGGACAGGGGGGGAGACCCAGTACTTC
clone_size: -; j_call: TRBJ1-2; d_call: -; v_call: TRBV29-1; cdr3_aa: CSVAGQLYGYTF; cdr3_nt: TGCAGCGTTGCCGGACAGCTCTATGGCTACACCTTC
clone_size: -; j_call: TRBJ2-1; d_call: -; v_call: TRBV6-1; cdr3_aa: CASSGGLRGGEEQFF; cdr3_nt: TGTGCCAGCAGTGGGGGTCTCCGGGGAGGTGAGGAGCAGTTCTTC
clone_size: -; j_call: TRBJ2-3; d_call: -; v_call: TRBV5-6; cdr3_aa: CASSLTGKGTDTQYF; cdr3_nt: TGTGCCAGCAGCTTGACAGGGAAGGGGACAGATACGCAGTATTTT
clone_size: few; j_call: TRBJ1-5; d_call: -; v_call: TRBV7-2; cdr3_aa: CASSLGQLTLSHF; cdr3_nt: TGTGCCAGCAGCTTGGGGCAGCTCACGTTATCACATTTT
clone_size: -; j_call: TRBJ1-1; d_call: -; v_call: TRBV7-2; cdr3_aa: CASSSQGSRAEAFF; cdr3_nt: TGTGCCAGCAGCTCCCAGGGTTCGCGAGCTGAAGCTTTCTTT
clone_size: -; j_call: TRBJ2-2; d_call: -; v_call: TRBV10-1; cdr3_aa: CASSESLVGAPGRGGELFF; cdr3_nt: TGCGCCAGCAGTGAGTCCCTCGTCGGGGCCCCCGGGAGAGGCGGGGAGCTGTTTTTT
clone_size: many; j_call: TRBJ1-1; d_call: -; v_call: TRBV5-8; cdr3_aa: CASSLEPEAFF; cdr3_nt: TGTGCCAGCAGCTTGGAGCCTGAAGCTTTCTTT
clone_size: few; j_call: TRBJ1-1; d_call: -; v_call: TRBV11-3; cdr3_aa: CASSLGGTNTEAFF; cdr3_nt: TGTGCCAGCAGCTTAGGGGGCACGAACACTGAAGCTTTCTTT
clone_size: -; j_call: TRBJ1-2; d_call: -; v_call: TRBV21-1; cdr3_aa: CASSKALSGGPGYGYTF; cdr3_nt: TGTGCCAGCAGCAAAGCGCTTTCGGGGGGCCCGGGCTATGGCTACACCTTC
clone_size: -; j_call: TRBJ1-5; d_call: -; v_call: TRBV5-3; cdr3_aa: CARSPGNLSTDQYNQPQHF; cdr3_nt: TGTGCCAGAAGCCCCGGCAACCTATCGACAGACCAGTACAATCAGCCCCAGCATTTT
clone_size: -; j_call: TRBJ2-7; d_call: -; v_call: TRBV14; cdr3_aa: CASSQDAPRIHEQYF; cdr3_nt: TGTGCCAGCAGCCAAGATGCGCCTCGCATCCACGAGCAGTACTTC
clone_size: -; j_call: TRBJ2-5; d_call: TRBD2; v_call: TRBV4-2; cdr3_aa: CASSQGTSGDAGETQYF; cdr3_nt: TGTGCCAGCAGCCAAGGGACTAGCGGGGATGCCGGGGAGACCCAGTACTTC
clone_size: -; j_call: TRBJ2-3; d_call: TRBD2; v_call: TRBV28; cdr3_aa: CASRSPGLAAFTDTQYF; cdr3_nt: TGTGCCAGCAGATCTCCGGGACTAGCGGCGTTCACAGATACGCAGTATTTT
clone_size: -; j_call: TRBJ2-7; d_call: TRBD1; v_call: TRBV18; cdr3_aa: CASSPRTGPYEQYF; cdr3_nt: TGTGCCAGCTCACCACGGACAGGACCCTACGAGCAGTACTTC
clone_size: -; j_call: TRBJ1-4; d_call: TRBD1; v_call: TRBV7-9; cdr3_aa: CASSSRQGKLEKLFF; cdr3_nt: TGTGCCAGCAGTTCCCGACAGGGGAAGTTAGAAAAACTGTTTTTT
clone_size: -; j_call: TRBJ1-5; d_call: -; v_call: TRBV6-1; cdr3_aa: CASSDLALQHF; cdr3_nt: TGTGCCAGCAGTGATCTTGCGCTCCAGCATTTT
clone_size: -; j_call: TRBJ1-2; d_call: TRBD1; v_call: TRBV13; cdr3_aa: CASSLGRTGRFNGYTF; cdr3_nt: TGTGCCAGCAGCTTAGGCCGGACAGGGCGGTTTAATGGCTACACCTTC